This TCR beta chain was captured by sequencing in a study of CD4+ T cells in melanoma. The CDR3 length is 14 residues. V was cut by 3 bases and J by 0 bases, with 5 bases left in between. Germline V gives CDR1 MNHEY, CDR2 SMNVEV (reference sequence). TCRdb's table, derived via immunoSEQ multiplex PCR, lists solely in-frame clones and lacks some. This repertoire shows around 100,000 clones, around 92% found once; its top ten account for 3% to 4%. As regards this clone: Its antigen is unidentified.

Study-wide findings and caveats: A reported correlation linked neoantigen-specific CD4+ T cells to CD8+, macrophage and B cell function. In melanoma, neoantigen-specific CD4+ T cells reportedly differed in differentiation state.

What was sequenced was peripheral blood. The sequence derives from a human donor with melanoma. The chain couples TRBV27 to TRBJ2-2; D not certain. DNA for the CDR3: TGTGCCAGCAGTTTCTATACGAACACCGGGGAGCTGTTTTTT. Its protein product is CASSFYTNTGELFF.